These 11 T cell receptor beta chains were sequenced from one sample in a study of blood T cell repertoires in COVID-19 (dated by TCRdb to the early 2020s). Libraries were made using the immunoSEQ multiplex PCR assay. What TCRdb holds here is the immuneACCESS table cut down to in-frame rearrangements. Part of the clones is not present; checked against another copy, under half of the missing clones reflect an unresolved V gene, and the others are unexplained. The sample table holds 150,000 or so clones, of which roughly 80% were seen once. The ten largest clones add up to roughly 8.1% of the sample. Sequencing was done on a sample of peripheral blood. The receptors here all came from a woman in her 70s with acute or convalescent COVID-19.

In its sample, this clone was seen a few times. The rearrangement uses TRBV10-3 and TRBJ1-2; TRBD1 might be the D (6 bases). Looked up from germline, CDR1 is ENHRY and CDR2 is SYGVKD. V was shortened by 7 bases and J by 3 bases, with 12 bases between the two germline ends. This CDR3 comprises 13 residues. The CDR3 loop reads CAITPDRDYGYTF. The CDR3 coding sequence is TGTGCCATCACCCCGGACAGAGACTATGGCTACACCTTC.

The V and J genes are TRBV14 and TRBJ2-3; D is possibly TRBD2 (5 bases). Germline values: CDR1 SGHDN, CDR2 FVKESK. This CDR3 has 16 amino acids. The germline V and J ends were trimmed by 6 bases and 3 bases, with 19 bases remaining between them. The CDR3, as DNA: TGTGCCAGCAGTCGCCAGTCTTTTAGAGGGACAGATACGCAGTATTTT. Amino acid sequence: CASSRQSFRGTDTQYF.

This clone was observed a handful of times. The chain recombines TRBV28 with TRBJ1-1; TRBD1 matches 9 bases. CDR1 and CDR2 from the germline V gene are MDHEN and SYDVKM. The CDR3 extends over 13 amino acids. With V trimmed by 6 bases and J by 5 bases, 4 bases remained unmatched. The DNA of the CDR3 is TGTGCCAGCAGCCGACAGGGGGGGACTGAAGCTTTCTTT. Its protein is CASSRQGGTEAFF.

This clone occurred a few times. The chain uses TRBV19 and TRBJ1-4; 11 nucleotides agree with TRBD1. The germline CDR1 and CDR2 sequences are LNHDA and SQIVND (reference sequence). J lost 8 bases, V lost 6 bases, and 14 bases had no gene match. CDR3 length equals 17 residues. The DNA of the CDR3 is TGTGCCAGTAGCCCCTTGCCCGGACAGGGGGCGAAGGAAAAACTGTTTTTT. It codes for CASSPLPGQGAKEKLFF. Supplemented by reference TRBV19 and TRBJ1-4, the full variable domain reads DGGITQSPKYLFRKEGQNVTLSCEQNLNHDAMYWYRQDPGQGLRLIYYSQIVNDFQKGDIAEGYSVSREKKESFPLTVTSAQKNPTAFYLCASSPLPGQGAKEKLFFGSGTQLSVL.

This clone was seen a single time. As DNA, the CDR3 is TGTGCCAGCAGTGAACGAAGCATCGGAGGTGAGCAGTTCTTC. The encoded protein is CASSERSIGGEQFF. The chain carries TRBV6-4 and TRBJ2-1; maybe TRBD2 (5 bases). The CDR3 sequence is 14 residues long. Germline values: CDR1 MRHNA, CDR2 SNTAGT. Deletions cut 3 bases from V and 9 bases from J, with 15 bases between.

The J gene is TRBJ2-1, the V gene TRBV7-9; 7 nucleotides agree with TRBD2. Germline CDR1 reads SEHNR; CDR2 reads FQNEAQ (reference sequence). Trimming took 5 bases from V and 0 from J; bases not matched to a gene: 7. CDR3 length: 16 amino acids. The CDR3 loop is CASSQTSRSSYNEQFF. The CDR3 DNA reads TGTGCCAGCAGCCAGACTAGCAGAAGCTCCTACAATGAGCAGTTCTTC.

V gene TRBV28 combines with J gene TRBJ1-3; perhaps TRBD1 as D (6 bases). Trimming shortened V by 8 bases and J by 0 bases, and 8 bases separated the two germline ends. The CDR3 length is 13 residues. Germline-derived CDR1 and CDR2 are MDHEN and SYDVKM. The CDR3 reads CASGQFSGNTIYF. The CDR3 DNA follows: TGTGCCAGCGGACAGTTCTCTGGAAACACCATATATTTT.

The chain couples TRBV7-9 to TRBJ1-1, with TRBD1 matching 10 bases. The trim removed 5 bases at V and 3 bases at J, leaving 6 bases unmatched. Germline CDR1 is SEHNR and CDR2 is FQNEAQ (reference sequence). The CDR3 extends over 15 amino acids. The CDR3 region is CASSPTGTGDTEAFF. DNA of the CDR3: TGTGCCAGCAGCCCTACCGGGACAGGGGACACTGAAGCTTTCTTT.

The chain uses TRBV5-1 and TRBJ2-1, with D perhaps TRBD2 (6 bases). The germline gives CDR1 SGHRS, CDR2 YFSETQ. The CDR3 contains 13 residues. Trimming took off 0 bases at V and 8 bases at J, with 9 bases between the two ends. The CDR3 DNA is TGCGCCAGCAGCTTGGGTTCGGGGGATGAGCAGTTCTTC. This encodes CASSLGSGDEQFF. Looking up the rest from reference TRBV5-1 and TRBJ2-1 gives the full variable domain: KAGVTQTPRYLIKTRGQQVTLSCSPISGHRSVSWYQQTPGQGLQFLFEYFSETQRNKGNFPGRFSGRQFSNSRSEMNVSTLELGDSALYLCASSLGSGDEQFFGPGTRLTVL.

The chain's CDR3 is CASSLNPGQGETQYF. CDR3 DNA: TGTGCCAGCAGCTTAAACCCGGGACAGGGGGAGACCCAGTACTTC. V and J are TRBV11-2 and TRBJ2-5; 10 nucleotides agree with TRBD1. The CDR3 extends over 15 amino acids. Unmatched junction bases numbered 5, after V lost 2 bases and J lost 5 bases. The germline V gene encodes CDR1 SGHAT and CDR2 FQNNGV.

The chain has TRBV6-6 and TRBJ2-7; D is possibly TRBD1 (6 bases). Per the germline V gene, CDR1 is MNHNY and CDR2 is SVGAGI (reference sequence). V dropped 6 bases and J dropped 9 bases, with 15 bases sitting between them. CDR3 length equals 12 residues. CDR3 region: CASSDLTGGQYF. CDR3 nucleotide sequence: TGTGCCAGCAGCGATCTGACAGGCGGGCAGTACTTC.